What follows describes a single T cell receptor (beta chain). Its cognate antigen is unknown. Germline V CDR1 and CDR2: SGHTA, FQGNSA. The CDR3 is 17 amino acids. This sample was taken from a study of monozygotic twins with inflammatory bowel disease. Study findings and constraints: Among IBD patients, TCRbeta diversity (inverse Simpson) was lower than in healthy co-twins. Clonotypes shared with others were fewer in IBD patients than in healthy twins, especially with disease activity. The authors could not tell different T cell subtypes apart.

The authors made each sample's cDNA in eight separate reactions. TCRdb re-analyzed the 5' RACE reads; it lists each CDR3 protein once, without DNA. Here the sample table reports 85,000 to 110,000 distinct CDR3 sequences. The TCR was taken from a human donor with ulcerative colitis or Crohn's disease, or a healthy co-twin of an affected twin (not recorded which). The chain links TRBV7-2 to TRBJ1-6; TCRdb names TRBD1, which stays unverified in the absence of DNA. The material sequenced was blood. Here the CDR3 reads CASSLVVRAGYNSPLHF.